The 18 T cell receptor beta chains listed next were all sequenced from one sample in a study of radiotherapy plus CTLA-4 blockade in lung cancer. Profiled with immunoSEQ multiplex PCR; TCRdb holds only in-frame clones, not every one. The table lists about 28,000 clones, approximately 81% of them singletons, with approximately 16% in the top ten. The source material was peripheral blood, sampled from a patient treated with radiotherapy plus ipilimumab. The receptor source for this set is a human donor with non-small cell lung cancer that progressed on radiotherapy plus ipilimumab.

This chain connects TRBV4-1 to TRBJ2-1; TRBD2 matches at 10 bases. From germline, CDR1 is MGHRA and CDR2 YSYEKL. The length of the CDR3 is 18 residues. J gave up 2 bases and V 0 bases, and 7 bases lay outside the gene matches. In DNA form, the CDR3 reads TGCGCCAGCAGCCAAGATCCCCTAGCGGGAGAACCCTACAATGAGCAGTTCTTC. This gives the protein CASSQDPLAGEPYNEQFF.

CDR3 coding DNA: TGTGCCAGCAGTTTAAGACAAGCTTACTCAGAAAGAAACACTGAAGCTTTCTTT. This codes for CASSLRQAYSERNTEAFF. This chain links TRBV28 with TRBJ1-1; D uncertain. CDR1 is MDHEN, CDR2 SYDVKM, per germline. CDR3 size: 18 residues. Trimming cost V 2 bases and J 2 bases, with 21 bases left between them.

This clone was counted between two and nine times. The chain combines TRBV28 with TRBJ2-1; 8 bases align to TRBD2. The CDR3 runs to 14 residues. The V gene end was trimmed by 2 bases and the J gene end by 6 bases; junction bases not matched to a gene: 3. CDR1 MDHEN and CDR2 SYDVKM come from the germline V gene. The CDR3 DNA sequence: TGTGCCAGCAGTTTACCTAGCGGGTCCAATGAGCAGTTCTTC. Amino acids: CASSLPSGSNEQFF.

The rearrangement links TRBV10-3 to TRBJ1-4; D uncertain. Germline V gives CDR1 ENHRY, CDR2 SYGVKD. V lost 2 bases, J lost 5 bases, and 6 bases lay in between. The CDR3 loop spans 13 amino acids. The CDR3 region has the DNA TGTGCCATCAGTGAGCCGCGGAATGAAAAACTGTTTTTT. Translation: CAISEPRNEKLFF.

The rearrangement links TRBV5-6 to TRBJ1-2; D ambiguous. Between the trimmed V and J ends, which lost 0 bases and 6 bases, there was a span of 12 bases. The CDR3 is 14 residues long. Germline lookup yields CDR1 SGHDT and CDR2 YYEEEE. The CDR3 is CASSLAGSGDGYTF. Written as DNA, the CDR3 is TGTGCCAGCAGCTTGGCGGGGTCCGGGGATGGCTACACCTTC. Using reference TRBV5-6 and TRBJ1-2 for the parts outside the CDR3, the full variable domain is DAGVTQSPTHLIKTRGQQVTLRCSPKSGHDTVSWYQQALGQGPQFIFQYYEEEERQRGNFPDRFSGHQFPNYSSELNVNALLLGDSALYLCASSLAGSGDGYTFGSGTRLTVV.

The V and J genes are TRBV4-2 and TRBJ1-5; TRBD1 might be the D (5 bases). This CDR3 contains 13 residues. The germline V gene encodes CDR1 LGHNA and CDR2 YNFKEQ. V lost 4 bases and J 7 bases, leaving 11 bases between the germline ends. DNA of the CDR3: TGTGCCAGCAGCCGGCAGGGCGGCCAGCCCCAGCATTTT. Protein sequence: CASSRQGGQPQHF.

V and J are TRBV29-1 and TRBJ2-5; D is undetermined. Germline V gene sequence: CDR1 SQVTM, CDR2 ANQGSEA. This CDR3 is built from 10 residues. The V end lost 5 bases, the J end lost 7 bases, and 8 bases lay between the germline ends. CDR3 sequence (DNA): TGCAGCGTTCTGGTGGGGACCCAGTACTTC. Its translation: CSVLVGTQYF.

This clone showed up just a few times. The chain employs TRBV7-5 and TRBJ2-7; no DNA check was done on the table's D call, TRBD1. TRBV7-5 is classified as a pseudogene. This CDR3 has 15 amino acids. CDR3 bases: TGTGCCAGCAGCCAATCCCCCGGGACAGGGGACGAGCAGTACTTC. This gives the protein CASSQSPGTGDEQYF.

J is TRBJ2-1 and V is TRBV9; the D gene is possibly TRBD2 (6 bases). This CDR3 is built from 15 residues. Per the germline V gene, CDR1 is SGDLS and CDR2 is YYNGEE. V dropped 4 bases and J dropped 4 bases, with 15 bases sitting between them. The DNA of the CDR3 is TGTGCCAGCAGCCCCCAAAGCGGGTCATACAATGAGCAGTTCTTC. Its protein product is CASSPQSGSYNEQFF.

The chain is built from TRBV4-3 and TRBJ2-1, with 8 bases lining up with TRBD2. V shed 1 base and J 2 bases; nucleotides not matched to a gene: 4. The germline V gene has CDR1 LGHNA and CDR2 YSLEER. The length of the CDR3 is 16 residues. DNA of the CDR3: TGCGCCAGCAGCCAAGGGTCGGGGGGGACCTACAATGAGCAGTTCTTC. Translated: CASSQGSGGTYNEQFF.

This clone occurred a few times. The rearrangement joins TRBV7-9 to TRBJ2-1; possibly TRBD2 for D (5 bases). CDR1 SEHNR and CDR2 FQNEAQ come from the germline V gene (reference sequence). This CDR3 is 14 amino acids long. V was clipped by 2 bases and J by 6 bases, with 11 bases between them. The DNA for the CDR3 is TGTGCCAGCAGCTTATCCGGTAGCGCCAATGAGCAGTTCTTC. This codes for CASSLSGSANEQFF.

This chain joins TRBV27 and TRBJ1-1; D not resolved. The CDR3 extends over 15 amino acids. Looked up from germline, CDR1 is MNHEY and CDR2 is SMNVEV (reference sequence). V was trimmed by 4 bases and J by 1 base, leaving 13 bases between them. The CDR3: CASSSRLVGNTEAFF. DNA for the CDR3: TGTGCCAGCAGTTCGAGACTCGTAGGGAACACTGAAGCTTTCTTT.

The chain recombines TRBV2 with TRBJ2-1, with 7 bases aligning to TRBD2. This CDR3 is built from 15 residues. The germline gives CDR1 SNHLY, CDR2 FYNNEI. J was trimmed by 0 bases and V by 3 bases; bases with no gene match: 2. The CDR3 region is CASSEERGSYNEQFF. In DNA form, the CDR3 reads TGTGCCAGCAGTGAGGAGCGGGGCTCCTACAATGAGCAGTTCTTC.

In DNA, the CDR3 is TGTGCCAGCAGCTTCCTACAGGGGGATGTAACCCGGGAGCAGTTCTTC. This sequence encodes CASSFLQGDVTREQFF. The chain uses TRBV7-8 and TRBJ2-1, with 8 bases lining up with TRBD1. V shed 3 bases, J shed 10 bases, and the junction held 14 bases outside the gene matches. CDR3 length: 16 amino acids. CDR1 and CDR2 from the germline V gene are SGHVS and FQNEAQ.

The chain links TRBV29-1 to TRBJ1-2; D ambiguous. The CDR3 extends over 11 amino acids. V lost 6 bases and J lost 4, with 9 bases in between. Germline CDR1 and CDR2: SQVTM and ANQGSEA. DNA of the CDR3: TGCAGCGTCTCCGACATCTATGGCTACACCTTC. This sequence encodes CSVSDIYGYTF.

The genes are TRBV2 and TRBJ2-7, with 11 bases aligning to TRBD1. CDR1 SNHLY and CDR2 FYNNEI come from the germline V gene. The CDR3 runs 19 residues. V was clipped by 3 bases and J by 5 bases; unmatched bases: 18. The CDR3 bases are TGTGCCAGCAGTGATGGGTTGCTTGGGCCGGGACAGGGGGTCAACGAGCAGTACTTC. Translating it yields CASSDGLLGPGQGVNEQYF.

The rearrangement uses TRBV2 and TRBJ2-5; 11 bases agree with TRBD1. With 8 bases clipped from V and 2 bases from J, the junction kept 7 bases outside the gene matches. Germline V gene data show CDR1 as SNHLY and CDR2 as FYNNEI. There are 15 residues in the CDR3. The CDR3 DNA is TGTGCCAGCCGGGACAGGGGGACCTTACAAGAGACCCAGTACTTC. Translation: CASRDRGTLQETQYF.

The chain has TRBV28 and TRBJ1-5; TRBD1 agrees at 8 bases. The trim removed 3 bases at V and 6 bases at J, leaving 4 bases unmatched. The CDR3 covers 14 residues. Germline V gene sequence: CDR1 MDHEN, CDR2 SYDVKM. The CDR3 protein is CASSLTGVVQPQHF. As DNA, the CDR3 is TGTGCCAGCAGTTTGACAGGGGTAGTTCAGCCCCAGCATTTT.